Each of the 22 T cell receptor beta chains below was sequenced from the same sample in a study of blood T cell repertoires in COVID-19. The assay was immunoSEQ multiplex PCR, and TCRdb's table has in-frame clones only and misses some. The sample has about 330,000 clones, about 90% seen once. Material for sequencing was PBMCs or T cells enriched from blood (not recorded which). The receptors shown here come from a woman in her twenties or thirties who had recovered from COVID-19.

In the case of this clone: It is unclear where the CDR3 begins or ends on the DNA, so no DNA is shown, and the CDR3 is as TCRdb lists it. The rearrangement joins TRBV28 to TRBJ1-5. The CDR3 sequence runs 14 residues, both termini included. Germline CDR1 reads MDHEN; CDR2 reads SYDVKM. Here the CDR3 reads CASSSSWGGQPQHF.

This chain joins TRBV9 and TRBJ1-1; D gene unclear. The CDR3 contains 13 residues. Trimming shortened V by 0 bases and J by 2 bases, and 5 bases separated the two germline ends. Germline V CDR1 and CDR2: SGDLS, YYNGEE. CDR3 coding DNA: TGTGCCAGCAGCGTAGATAGCAACACTGAAGCTTTCTTT. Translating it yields CASSVDSNTEAFF.

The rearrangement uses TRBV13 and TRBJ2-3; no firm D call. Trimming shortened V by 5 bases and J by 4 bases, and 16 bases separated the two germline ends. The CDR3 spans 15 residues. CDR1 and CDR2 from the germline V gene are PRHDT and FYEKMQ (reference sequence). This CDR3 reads CASSARELISDTQYF. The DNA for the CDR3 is TGTGCCAGCAGCGCCCGCGAGCTCATTTCAGATACGCAGTATTTT.

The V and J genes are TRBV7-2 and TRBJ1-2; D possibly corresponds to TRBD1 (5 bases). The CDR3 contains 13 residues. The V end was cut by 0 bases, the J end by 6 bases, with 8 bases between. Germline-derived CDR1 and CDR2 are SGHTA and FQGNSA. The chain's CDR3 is CASSLAKGDGYTF. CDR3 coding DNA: TGTGCCAGCAGCTTAGCAAAAGGGGATGGCTACACCTTC.

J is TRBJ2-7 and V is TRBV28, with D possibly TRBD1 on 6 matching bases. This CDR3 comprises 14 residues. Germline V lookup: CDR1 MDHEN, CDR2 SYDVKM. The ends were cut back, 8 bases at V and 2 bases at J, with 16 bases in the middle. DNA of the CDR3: TGTGCCAGCGGACTCCGACAGGTCACCTACGAGCAGTACTTC. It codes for CASGLRQVTYEQYF.

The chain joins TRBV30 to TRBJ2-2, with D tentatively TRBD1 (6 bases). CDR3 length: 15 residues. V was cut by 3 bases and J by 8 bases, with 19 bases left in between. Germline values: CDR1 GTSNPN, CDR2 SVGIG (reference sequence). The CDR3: CAWRLQTGARGELFF. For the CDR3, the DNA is TGTGCCTGGAGGCTCCAGACAGGCGCCAGGGGGGAGCTGTTTTTT.

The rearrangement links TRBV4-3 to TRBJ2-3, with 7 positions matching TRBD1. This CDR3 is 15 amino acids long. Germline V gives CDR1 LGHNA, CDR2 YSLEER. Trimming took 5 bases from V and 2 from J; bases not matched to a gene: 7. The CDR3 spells CASSARGQDTDTQYF. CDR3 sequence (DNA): TGCGCCAGCAGCGCGCGAGGACAGGACACAGATACGCAGTATTTT.

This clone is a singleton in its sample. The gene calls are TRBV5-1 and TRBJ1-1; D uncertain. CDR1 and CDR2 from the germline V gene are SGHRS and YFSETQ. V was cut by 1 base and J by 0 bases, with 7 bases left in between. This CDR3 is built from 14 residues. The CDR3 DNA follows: TGCGCCAGCAGCTTGTTTTCGGTGAACACTGAAGCTTTCTTT. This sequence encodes CASSLFSVNTEAFF.

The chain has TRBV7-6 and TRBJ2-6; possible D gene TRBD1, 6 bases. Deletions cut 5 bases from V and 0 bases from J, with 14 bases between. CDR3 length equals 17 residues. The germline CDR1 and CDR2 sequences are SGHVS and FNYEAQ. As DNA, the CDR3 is TGTGCCAGCAGCCGCAGGGGACGAACCTCTGGGGCCAACGTCCTGACTTTC. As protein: CASSRRGRTSGANVLTF.

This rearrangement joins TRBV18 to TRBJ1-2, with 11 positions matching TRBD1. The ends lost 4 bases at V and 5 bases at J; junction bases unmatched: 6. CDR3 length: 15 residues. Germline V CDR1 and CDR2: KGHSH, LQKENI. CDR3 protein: CASSRTGQGGYGYTF. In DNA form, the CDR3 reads TGTGCCAGCTCACGGACGGGACAGGGGGGATATGGCTACACCTTC.

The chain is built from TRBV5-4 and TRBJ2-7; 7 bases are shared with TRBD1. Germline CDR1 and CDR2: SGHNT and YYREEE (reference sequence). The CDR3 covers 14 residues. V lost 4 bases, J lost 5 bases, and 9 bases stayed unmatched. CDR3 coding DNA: TGTGCCAGCAGCCCCGGACAGGCCGGGAACGAGCAGTACTTC. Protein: CASSPGQAGNEQYF. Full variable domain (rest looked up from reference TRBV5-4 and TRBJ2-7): ETGVTQSPTHLIKTRGQQVTLRCSSQSGHNTVSWYQQALGQGPQFIFQYYREEENGRGNFPPRFSGLQFPNYSSELNVNALELDDSALYLCASSPGQAGNEQYFGPGTRLTVT.

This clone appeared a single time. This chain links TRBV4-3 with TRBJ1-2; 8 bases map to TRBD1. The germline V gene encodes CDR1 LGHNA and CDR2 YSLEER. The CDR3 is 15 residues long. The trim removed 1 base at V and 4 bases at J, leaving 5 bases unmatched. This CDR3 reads CASSQVTGGIYGYTF. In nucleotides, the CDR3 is TGCGCCAGCAGCCAAGTCACAGGGGGGATCTATGGCTACACCTTC.

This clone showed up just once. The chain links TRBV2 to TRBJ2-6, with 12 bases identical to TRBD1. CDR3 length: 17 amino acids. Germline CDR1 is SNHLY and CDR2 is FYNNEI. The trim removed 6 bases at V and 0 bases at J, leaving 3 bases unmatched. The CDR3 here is CASRPGQGASGANVLTF. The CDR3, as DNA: TGTGCCAGCAGACCGGGACAGGGGGCCTCTGGGGCCAACGTCCTGACTTTC.

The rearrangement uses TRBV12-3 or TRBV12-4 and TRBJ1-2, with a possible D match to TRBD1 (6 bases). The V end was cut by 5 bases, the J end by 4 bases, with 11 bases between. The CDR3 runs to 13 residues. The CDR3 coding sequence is TGTGCCAGCAGTCTCATACAGGGCTATGGCTACACCTTC. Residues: CASSLIQGYGYTF.

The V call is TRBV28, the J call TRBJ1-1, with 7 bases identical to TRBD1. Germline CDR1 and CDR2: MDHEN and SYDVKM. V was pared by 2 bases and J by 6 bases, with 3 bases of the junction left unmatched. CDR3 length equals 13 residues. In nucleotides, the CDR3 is TGTGCCAGCAGTTTACTTGACAGGGCTGAAGCTTTCTTT. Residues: CASSLLDRAEAFF.

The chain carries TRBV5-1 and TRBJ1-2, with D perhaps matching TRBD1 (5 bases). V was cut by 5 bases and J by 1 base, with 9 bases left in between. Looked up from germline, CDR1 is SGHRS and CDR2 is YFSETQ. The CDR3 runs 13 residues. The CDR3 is CASSQTDNYGYTF. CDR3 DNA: TGCGCCAGCAGTCAGACAGATAACTATGGCTACACCTTC.

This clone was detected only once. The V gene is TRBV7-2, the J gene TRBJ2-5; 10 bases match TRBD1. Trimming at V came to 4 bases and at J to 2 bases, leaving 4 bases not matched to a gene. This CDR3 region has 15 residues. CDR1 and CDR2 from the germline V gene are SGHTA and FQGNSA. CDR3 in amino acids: CASSSDRGRQETQYF. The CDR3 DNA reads TGTGCCAGCAGCTCGGACAGGGGGAGGCAAGAGACCCAGTACTTC.

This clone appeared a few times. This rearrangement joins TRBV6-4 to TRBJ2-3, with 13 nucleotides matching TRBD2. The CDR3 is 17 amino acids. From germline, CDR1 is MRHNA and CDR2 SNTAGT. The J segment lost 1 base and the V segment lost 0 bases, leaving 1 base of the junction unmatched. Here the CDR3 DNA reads TGTGCCAGCAGTGACTCAACTAGCGGGGGGGGCACAGATACGCAGTATTTT. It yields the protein CASSDSTSGGGTDTQYF.

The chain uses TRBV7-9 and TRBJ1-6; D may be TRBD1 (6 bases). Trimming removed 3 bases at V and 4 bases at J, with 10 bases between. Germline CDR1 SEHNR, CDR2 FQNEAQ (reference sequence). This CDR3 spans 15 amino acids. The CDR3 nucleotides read TGTGCCAGCAGCTTTTGGCAGGGGTATAATTCACCCCTCCACTTT. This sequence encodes CASSFWQGYNSPLHF.

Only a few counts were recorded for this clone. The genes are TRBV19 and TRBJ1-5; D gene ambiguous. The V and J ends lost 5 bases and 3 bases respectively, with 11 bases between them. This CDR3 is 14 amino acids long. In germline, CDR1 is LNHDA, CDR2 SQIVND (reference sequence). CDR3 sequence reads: CASSVSGFNQPQHF. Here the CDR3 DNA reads TGTGCCAGTAGTGTCTCCGGGTTCAATCAGCCCCAGCATTTT.

CDR3 bases: TGTGCCATCAGCAAAACAGGGGCCCTTGATGAAAAACTGTTTTTT. Translating gives CAISKTGALDEKLFF. The V gene is TRBV10-3, the J gene TRBJ1-4; TRBD1 matches at 7 bases. The CDR3 extends over 15 amino acids. From germline, CDR1 is ENHRY and CDR2 SYGVKD. V lost 6 bases to trimming and J lost 6 bases; unmatched junction nucleotides: 10.

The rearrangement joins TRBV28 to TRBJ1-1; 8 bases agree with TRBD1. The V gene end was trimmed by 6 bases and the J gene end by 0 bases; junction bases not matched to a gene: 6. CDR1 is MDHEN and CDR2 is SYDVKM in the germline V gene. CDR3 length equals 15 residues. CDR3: CASSGQGPMNTEAFF. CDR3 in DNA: TGTGCCAGCAGCGGACAGGGCCCTATGAACACTGAAGCTTTCTTT. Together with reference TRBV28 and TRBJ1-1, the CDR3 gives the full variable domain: DVKVTQSSRYLVKRTGEKVFLECVQDMDHENMFWYRQDPGLGLRLIYFSYDVKMKEKGDIPEGYSVSREKKERFSLILESASTNQTSMYLCASSGQGPMNTEAFFGQGTRLTVV.